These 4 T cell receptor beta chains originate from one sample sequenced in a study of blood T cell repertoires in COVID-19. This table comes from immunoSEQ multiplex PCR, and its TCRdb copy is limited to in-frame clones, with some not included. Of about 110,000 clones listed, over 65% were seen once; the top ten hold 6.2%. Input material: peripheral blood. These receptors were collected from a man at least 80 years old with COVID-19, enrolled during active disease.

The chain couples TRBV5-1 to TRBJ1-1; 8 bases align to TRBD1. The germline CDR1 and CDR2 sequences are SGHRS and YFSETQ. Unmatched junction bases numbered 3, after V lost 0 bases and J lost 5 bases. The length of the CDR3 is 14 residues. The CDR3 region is CASSLGQGATEAFF. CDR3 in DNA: TGCGCCAGCAGCTTGGGGCAGGGGGCGACTGAAGCTTTCTTT.

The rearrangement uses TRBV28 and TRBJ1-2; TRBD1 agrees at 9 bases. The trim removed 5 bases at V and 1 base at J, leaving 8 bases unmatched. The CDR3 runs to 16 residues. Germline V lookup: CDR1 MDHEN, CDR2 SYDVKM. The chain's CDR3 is CASSVAGTGSNYGYTF. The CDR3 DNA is TGTGCCAGCAGTGTAGCCGGGACAGGGAGTAACTATGGCTACACCTTC.

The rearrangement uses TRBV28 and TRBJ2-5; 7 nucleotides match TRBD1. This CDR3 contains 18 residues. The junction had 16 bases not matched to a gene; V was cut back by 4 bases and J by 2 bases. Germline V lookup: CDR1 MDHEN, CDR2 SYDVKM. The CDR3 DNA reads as TGTGCCAGCAGTTGGCCCCTCGAACAGGGGCTAGGACAAGAGACCCAGTACTTC. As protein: CASSWPLEQGLGQETQYF.

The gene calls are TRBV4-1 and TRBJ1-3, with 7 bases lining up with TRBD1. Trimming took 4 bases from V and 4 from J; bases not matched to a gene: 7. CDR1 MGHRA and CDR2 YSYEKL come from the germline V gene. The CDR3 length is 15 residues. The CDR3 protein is CASSRGQEGGNTIYF. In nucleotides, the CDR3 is TGCGCCAGCAGCCGTGGACAGGAGGGCGGAAACACCATATATTTT.